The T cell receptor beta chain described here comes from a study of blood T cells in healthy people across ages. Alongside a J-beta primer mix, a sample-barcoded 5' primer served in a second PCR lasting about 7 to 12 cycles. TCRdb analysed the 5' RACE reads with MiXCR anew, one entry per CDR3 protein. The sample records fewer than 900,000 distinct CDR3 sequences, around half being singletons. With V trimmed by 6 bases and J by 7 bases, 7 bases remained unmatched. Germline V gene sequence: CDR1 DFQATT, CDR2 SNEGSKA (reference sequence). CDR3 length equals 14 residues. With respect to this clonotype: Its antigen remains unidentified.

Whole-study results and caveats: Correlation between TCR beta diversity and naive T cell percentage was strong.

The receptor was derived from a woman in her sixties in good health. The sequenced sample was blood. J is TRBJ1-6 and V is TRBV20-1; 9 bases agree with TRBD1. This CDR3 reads CSALVDRGNSPLHF. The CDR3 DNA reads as TGCAGTGCGTTAGTCGACAGGGGGAATTCACCCCTCCACTTT.